This T cell receptor (beta chain) was profiled in a study of blood T cell repertoires in COVID-19. V was pared by 4 bases and J by 10 bases, with 12 bases between. Germline V gene lookup returns CDR1 SGDLS and CDR2 YYNGEE. The CDR3 spans 12 residues. Here immunoSEQ multiplex PCR was the method, and the copy in TCRdb shows in-frame clones only, minus some. The sample has roughly 140,000 clones, more than 75% seen once; the top ten hold roughly 1.2%. This sequence joins TRBV9 and TRBJ1-3; D is undetermined. Sequencing was done on a sample of PBMCs or T cells enriched from blood (not recorded which). This TCR came from a woman in her twenties or thirties with acute COVID-19. The CDR3 DNA sequence: TGTGCCAGCAGCCTTCGGGAAGAGACCATATATTTT. This sequence encodes CASSLREETIYF.